One and the same sample provided the 10 T cell receptor beta chains below, sequenced in a study of beta chain features in type 1 diabetes. Their target antigens are unknown. As every portion of the isolated RNA was reverse transcribed, the sequencing read expressed TCRB transcripts. Clones were sequenced by immunoSEQ multiplex PCR, and TCRdb holds only the in-frame ones, with some missing. The data show 300,000 to 450,000 clones, 9.6% seen once. Study results and limitations: Significant though moderate, a shortening of TCRB CDR3s appeared in all four CD4+ subsets of Type 1 diabetes patients.

Sequences were obtained from central memory CD4+ T cells from blood. The receptors were gathered from a man aged 25 to 40 with type 1 diabetes.

This clone was detected only a few times. The chain uses TRBV7-3 and TRBJ2-5, with 9 bases that match TRBD1. Germline V gives CDR1 SGHTA, CDR2 FQGTGA. V gave up 4 bases and J gave up 1 base; unmatched junction bases: 7. The CDR3 is 16 residues long. CDR3 loop: CASSSRDRVSQETQYF. CDR3 nucleotides: TGTGCCAGCAGCTCCCGGGACAGGGTGTCCCAAGAGACCCAGTACTTC.

CDR3 DNA: TGTGCCAGCAGCTTAGGGGAGGGTAGCTCGGGGGCCTACAATGAGCAGTTCTTC. Translating it yields CASSLGEGSSGAYNEQFF. The genes are TRBV7-9 and TRBJ2-1; TRBD2 matches at 7 bases. Trimming removed 1 base from V and 2 bases from J; junction bases left unmatched: 11. The germline V gene has CDR1 SEHNR and CDR2 FQNEAQ (reference sequence). The CDR3 extends over 18 amino acids.

There are a few counts of this clone. This rearrangement joins TRBV4-1 to TRBJ2-1; possible D gene TRBD1, 6 bases. The germline V gene encodes CDR1 MGHRA and CDR2 YSYEKL. V lost 3 bases to trimming and J lost 11 bases, with 14 bases between them. This CDR3 has 13 amino acids. The CDR3 here is CASSHTDRNKQFF. Here the CDR3 DNA reads TGCGCCAGCAGCCACACAGACAGGAATAAGCAGTTCTTC.

This clone was detected a few times. In the same sample, other DNA sequences code for this CDR3. The rearrangement links TRBV10-3 to TRBJ2-1; TRBD2 agrees at 12 bases. The CDR3 consists of 13 residues. Trimming removed 8 bases from V and 4 bases from J; junction bases left unmatched: 0. CDR1 and CDR2 (germline): ENHRY, SYGVKD. Here the CDR3 reads CAIGLAGYNEQFF. The CDR3 bases are TGTGCCATCGGACTAGCGGGGTACAATGAGCAGTTCTTC.

This clone appeared a few times. The chain uses TRBV25-1 and TRBJ1-5; D might be TRBD1 (6 bases). The CDR3 runs to 14 residues. Germline V gene data show CDR1 as MGHDK and CDR2 as SYGVNS. Trimming removed 6 bases at V and 2 bases at J, with 11 bases between. CDR3 in DNA: TGTGCCAGCAGGGAGACAGGTGGCAATCAGCCCCAGCATTTT. It encodes CASRETGGNQPQHF.

The chain combines TRBV29-1 with TRBJ2-7; tentatively, D is TRBD1 (5 bases). Germline-derived CDR1 and CDR2 are SQVTM and ANQGSEA. The CDR3 sequence is 13 residues long. Trimming left V 6 bases short and J 7 bases short, with 19 bases between. CDR3 amino acids: CSVRTTNLAEQYF. CDR3 sequence (DNA): TGCAGCGTGAGGACAACTAATCTTGCGGAGCAGTACTTC.

The chain links TRBV28 to TRBJ2-7, with 7 bases that match TRBD2. The CDR3 is made up of 12 amino acids. The V and J ends lost 8 bases and 2 bases, in that order; junction bases with no gene match: 3. Germline CDR1 reads MDHEN; CDR2 reads SYDVKM. The CDR3 DNA sequence: TGTGCCAGCGGGGGAGGGGCCTACGAGCAGTACTTC. This codes for CASGGGAYEQYF.

This clone was picked up a small number of times. This chain joins TRBV7-9 and TRBJ2-1, with 13 nucleotides matching TRBD2. The junction had 6 bases not matched to a gene; V was cut back by 4 bases and J by 9 bases. From germline, CDR1 is SEHNR and CDR2 FQNEAQ (reference sequence). The CDR3 spans 15 residues. The CDR3: CASSSRTSGSFEQFF. The CDR3 nucleotides read TGTGCCAGCAGCTCCCGGACTAGCGGGAGTTTTGAGCAGTTCTTC.

This clone was recorded many times. The chain recombines TRBV10-3 with TRBJ2-1; 7 positions match TRBD1. Germline V gene data show CDR1 as ENHRY and CDR2 as SYGVKD. V gave up 10 bases and J gave up 8 bases; unmatched junction bases: 5. The CDR3 is made up of 11 amino acids. As DNA, the CDR3 is TGTGCCACCCGACAGGGTGATGAGCAGTTCTTC. It encodes CATRQGDEQFF.

The chain combines TRBV7-9 with TRBJ2-3; D gene unclear. Trimming pared 5 bases from V and 5 bases from J, leaving 11 bases between. The CDR3 contains 13 residues. CDR1 and CDR2 (germline): SEHNR, FQNEAQ (reference sequence). CDR3 region: CASSVAKGDTQYF. In DNA, the CDR3 is TGTGCCAGCAGCGTTGCGAAAGGAGATACGCAGTATTTT.